The 3 T cell receptor beta chains listed next were all sequenced from one sample in a study of early stage breast cancer tumors. Here immunoSEQ multiplex PCR was the method, and the copy in TCRdb shows in-frame clones only, minus some. Of around 14,000 clones listed, approximately 80% are singletons. The sequenced material came from normal breast tissue next to the tumor. These TCRs come from a person aged 45-60 years with breast cancer.

The chain couples TRBV28 to TRBJ1-2; 7 bases are shared with TRBD1. Germline V lookup: CDR1 MDHEN, CDR2 SYDVKM. With V trimmed by 6 bases and J by 4 bases, 8 bases remained unmatched. The CDR3 totals 14 residues. In DNA form, the CDR3 reads TGTGCCAGCAGCCCTACAGGGGCGACCTATGGCTACACCTTC. Protein: CASSPTGATYGYTF.

The rearrangement uses TRBV6-6 and TRBJ2-3, with D possibly matching TRBD2 (5 bases). CDR3 size: 14 residues. Germline V gene sequence: CDR1 MNHNY, CDR2 SVGAGI (reference sequence). The V end was cut by 8 bases, the J end by 0 bases, with 12 bases between. This CDR3 reads CASRTFPSTDTQYF. CDR3 nucleotide sequence: TGTGCCAGCCGGACTTTCCCAAGCACAGATACGCAGTATTTT.

The chain employs TRBV28 and TRBJ1-1; D call uncertain. From germline, CDR1 is MDHEN and CDR2 SYDVKM. With 0 bases removed from V and 1 base from J, the gap between germline ends came to 6 bases. This CDR3 contains 14 residues. CDR3 bases: TGTGCCAGCAGTTTATGGGAGGGGAACACTGAAGCTTTCTTT. It encodes CASSLWEGNTEAFF.